Sequencing of this T cell receptor beta chain was carried out in a study of blood T cell repertoires in COVID-19. Study background: Some COVID-19 samples were acute and others convalescent; all came from the United States, Italy and Spain. Sample material is recorded as cDNA or gDNA derived from T cells, B-cell-depleted T cells, or PBMCs.

The study counted Cohort 3 donors as recovered given two negative PCRs, clearance, or symptom resolution. The length of the CDR3 is 13 residues. Germline-derived CDR1 and CDR2 are MNHEY and SVGAGI. V gave up 4 bases and J gave up 7 bases; unmatched junction bases: 6. Profiled with immunoSEQ multiplex PCR; TCRdb holds only in-frame clones, not every one. Here the sample spans 330,000 or so clones, around 90% being singletons. The receptor comes from a man aged 25 to 40 who had recovered from COVID-19. The sequencing sample was made of PBMCs or T cells enriched from blood (not recorded which). The chain couples TRBV6-5 to TRBJ2-7; 8 nucleotides agree with TRBD1. CDR3 amino acids: CASSSGGGNEQYF. In DNA form, the CDR3 reads TGTGCCAGCAGTTCAGGGGGCGGGAATGAGCAGTACTTC.